This T cell receptor beta chain emerged from a study of blood T cell repertoires in COVID-19. Across the whole study: The study drew acute and convalescent COVID-19 samples from the United States, Italy and Spain. The cDNA or gDNA used as material had been derived from T cells, B-cell-depleted T cells, or PBMCs.

Under the authors' procedure: Scientists estimated how many nucleated cells there were by amplifying reference gene primers. The repertoire was sequenced with immunoSEQ multiplex PCR; TCRdb's copy has only in-frame clones and lacks some. V and J calls and clone size are those listed in that table; D and trimming were worked out from the DNA. The sample lists about 180,000 clones, over 75% occurring once. CDR1 SGHRS and CDR2 YFSETQ come from the germline V gene. There are 15 residues in the CDR3. Trimming removed 1 base from V and 1 base from J; junction bases left unmatched: 4. This rearrangement joins TRBV5-1 to TRBJ2-5; TRBD2 matches 7 bases. Sequencing used peripheral blood. The clonotype comes from a man older than 75 with COVID-19, enrolled during active disease. The CDR3 is CASSLLGGTQETQYF. In nucleotides, the CDR3 is TGCGCCAGCAGCTTGCTGGGGGGGACCCAAGAGACCCAGTACTTC.